Listed below are T cell receptor beta chains from one sample, sequenced in a study of blood T cell repertoires in COVID-19. TCRdb's copy holds only in-frame clones and misses some; the assay was immunoSEQ multiplex PCR. The profile covers 310,000 or so clones, with about 85% appearing a single time and around 6% taken by the ten largest. The sequencing input was PBMCs or T cells enriched from blood (not recorded which). The origin of the receptors is a woman in her 30s who had recovered from COVID-19. Both conserved end residues are part of each CDR3. A D gene is named only where the DNA matches it firmly. Clone size is shown for a subset of rows, as once, few, many or a class of expanded clone.

d_gene	v_gene	abundance	j_gene	CDR3aa	CDR3nt
-	TRBV3-1/TRBV3-2	-	TRBJ1-5	CASSQGAGLRNQPQHF	TGTGCCAGCAGCCAAGGGGCAGGGCTCCGCAATCAGCCCCAGCATTTT
-	TRBV6-5	-	TRBJ1-2	CASSQSPRAVGYTF	TGTGCCAGCAGCCAGTCCCCCAGGGCCGTTGGCTACACCTTC
TRBD2	TRBV5-1	-	TRBJ2-3	CASSPAGGGDTQYF	TGCGCCAGCAGCCCAGCGGGGGGGGGCGATACGCAGTATTTT
-	TRBV19	-	TRBJ1-3	CASSMWSGSGGNTIYF	TGTGCCAGTAGTATGTGGTCCGGGTCTGGTGGAAACACCATATATTTT
TRBD1	TRBV9	-	TRBJ2-3	CASSVEGAHSRGVSDTQYF	TGTGCCAGCAGCGTAGAGGGGGCGCACAGCAGGGGAGTATCAGATACGCAGTATTTT
-	TRBV5-1	-	TRBJ1-1	CASSSRTDLNTEAFF	TGCGCCAGCAGCTCGCGGACAGATCTGAACACTGAAGCTTTCTTT
TRBD2	TRBV19	once	TRBJ2-1	CASSSLAGGPGEQFF	TGTGCCAGTAGTTCTCTAGCGGGGGGCCCCGGTGAGCAGTTCTTC
-	TRBV29-1	once	TRBJ1-2	CSVQRAYGYTF	TGCAGCGTCCAACGCGCCTATGGCTACACCTTC
-	TRBV27	-	TRBJ2-7	CASSLGSGGGHEQYF	TGTGCCAGCAGTTTAGGTTCGGGAGGGGGCCACGAGCAGTACTTC
-	TRBV10-2	few	TRBJ2-7	CASRSDRRTGQYF	TGCGCCAGCAGGTCGGACAGACGAACGGGGCAGTACTTC
TRBD2	TRBV18	-	TRBJ2-3	CASSEGLAGAGTQYF	TGTGCCAGCTCCGAAGGACTAGCGGGGGCCGGTACGCAGTATTTT
TRBD1	TRBV7-3	-	TRBJ1-1	CASSGQVNTEAFF	TGTGCCAGCAGCGGACAGGTGAACACTGAAGCTTTCTTT
TRBD1	TRBV6-5	-	TRBJ2-7	CASTYRQGTSYEQYF	TGTGCCAGCACTTACAGACAGGGGACCTCCTACGAGCAGTACTTC
-	TRBV6-5	-	TRBJ1-2	CASSHHRTTDYGYTF	TGTGCCAGCAGTCACCACCGGACTACCGACTATGGCTACACCTTC
-	TRBV27	-	TRBJ2-1	CASGEYNEQFF	TGTGCCAGCGGGGAGTACAATGAGCAGTTCTTC
-	TRBV30	-	TRBJ1-5	CAWSVLGQGQPQHF	TGTGCCTGGAGTGTACTGGGTCAGGGTCAGCCCCAGCATTTT
-	TRBV5-1	-	TRBJ2-3	CASSSPSTDTQYF	TGCGCCAGCAGCTCCCCTAGCACAGATACGCAGTATTTT
TRBD2	TRBV14	-	TRBJ2-7	CASSLRLADEQYF	TGTGCCAGCAGCCTGCGACTAGCGGACGAGCAGTACTTC
TRBD2	TRBV18	-	TRBJ2-7	CASSPGGGEQYF	TGTGCCAGCTCCCCGGGGGGGGGCGAGCAGTACTTC
-	TRBV5-1	-	TRBJ1-1	CASSPQGTDQSAFF	TGCGCCAGCAGCCCCCAGGGCACCGACCAGTCCGCTTTCTTT
-	TRBV25-1	-	TRBJ1-4	CASSEYGRTTNEKLFF	TGTGCCAGCAGTGAATATGGGAGAACAACTAATGAAAAACTGTTTTTT
TRBD1	TRBV7-2	-	TRBJ2-2	CASSLGQGTGELFF	TGTGCCAGCAGCTTAGGACAGGGGACCGGGGAGCTGTTTTTT
TRBD1	TRBV7-2	-	TRBJ1-5	CASSLGQGWQPQHF	TGTGCCAGCAGCCTCGGACAGGGATGGCAGCCCCAGCATTTT